Listed here are 25 T cell receptor beta chains from one sample, sequenced in a study of blood T cells in healthy people across ages. The use of a sample-barcoded 5' primer and a J-beta primer mix characterized a second PCR of roughly 6 to 12 cycles. Each CDR3 protein gets one entry after TCRdb re-called the 5' RACE reads with MiXCR. The sample lists under 2 million distinct CDR3 sequences, around 36% seen once, with approximately 10% in the top ten. Sequenced material: blood. The receptor source for this set is a woman aged 30 to 39 in good health.

The chain has TRBV7-2 and TRBJ2-5; 10 nucleotides match TRBD1. The tail of the sequence fits TRBJ2-7 better, so the J call may be wrong. CDR1 and CDR2 (germline): SGHTA, FQGNSA. The CDR3 contains 15 residues. The CDR3: CASSQRTGGGYEQYF. The CDR3, as DNA: TGTGCCAGCAGCCAAAGGACAGGGGGAGGGTACGAGCAGTACTTC.

The table lists this clonotype with a few counts. The gene calls are TRBV14 and TRBJ2-7; 8 bases are shared with TRBD2. The CDR3 totals 16 residues. V trimming: 4 bases; J trimming: 3 bases; junction bases outside the gene matches: 11. Germline V gene data show CDR1 as SGHDN and CDR2 as FVKESK. In DNA form, the CDR3 reads TGTGCCAGCAGCCCCAATAGACTAGCGAGAAACTACGAGCAGTACTTC. Its translation: CASSPNRLARNYEQYF. Full variable domain (outside the CDR3, taken from reference TRBV14 and TRBJ2-7): EAGVTQFPSHSVIEKGQTVTLRCDPISGHDNLYWYRRVMGKEIKFLLHFVKESKQDESGMPNNRFLAERTGGTYSTLKVQPAELEDSGVYFCASSPNRLARNYEQYFGPGTRLTVT.

The V and J genes are TRBV20-1 and TRBJ2-4, with D perhaps matching TRBD1 (5 bases). The J call may be mistaken, given a closer DNA end match to TRBJ2-7. This CDR3 contains 14 residues. Germline V CDR1 and CDR2: DFQATT, SNEGSKA (reference sequence). As DNA, the CDR3 is TGCAGTGCTAGACGGCAGGGCAGGATTAACGAGCAGTACTTC. Translating gives CSARRQGRINEQYF.

This clonotype showed up many times. This chain links TRBV5-1 with TRBJ2-5; unclear D gene. The CDR3 has 12 residues. Per germline, CDR1 SGHRS and CDR2 YFSETQ. Trimming removed 4 bases at V and 3 bases at J, with 7 bases between. The DNA for the CDR3 is TGCGCCAGCAGCCACGAGAAAGAGACCCAGTACTTC. It specifies CASSHEKETQYF.

V gene TRBV7-2 combines with J gene TRBJ1-1, with D tentatively TRBD1 (5 bases). Between the trimmed V and J ends, which lost 4 bases and 4 bases, there was a span of 13 bases. Germline CDR1 reads SGHTA; CDR2 reads FQGNSA. The CDR3 spans 14 residues. CDR3 sequence (DNA): TGTGCCAGCAGCTGGTGGGACGATGGCACTGAAGCTTTCTTT. Translation: CASSWWDDGTEAFF.

This sequence joins TRBV28 and TRBJ2-7; D perhaps matches TRBD1 (5 bases). Trimming stripped 4 bases from V and 6 bases from J, with 13 bases between. The CDR3 extends over 13 amino acids. Per the germline V gene, CDR1 is MDHEN and CDR2 is SYDVKM. The CDR3 here is CASSSKGHPEQYF. CDR3 in DNA: TGTGCCAGCAGTTCTAAGGGGCACCCCGAGCAGTACTTC.

In nucleotides, the CDR3 is TGTGCCAGCAGTTTAATAGGGCCCGGGGGGCCAGACAATGAGCAGTTCTTC. This codes for CASSLIGPGGPDNEQFF. The chain joins TRBV12-3 or TRBV12-4 to TRBJ2-1, with D perhaps TRBD2 (7 bases). The germline V and J ends were trimmed by 2 bases and 5 bases, with 19 bases remaining between them. The CDR3 contains 17 residues.

This clonotype was picked up a small number of times. V usage is TRBV20-1 and J usage is TRBJ1-1; a possible D gene is TRBD1 (5 bases). This CDR3 contains 15 residues. V lost 2 bases, J lost 5 bases, and 18 bases lay in between. Germline CDR1 is DFQATT and CDR2 is SNEGSKA (reference sequence). The CDR3 loop reads CSARSRGAGGTEAFF. The CDR3 nucleotides read TGCAGTGCTAGATCCCGAGGGGCAGGAGGGACTGAAGCTTTCTTT.

About this clonotype itself: An end of the junction differs from the germline gene, which may be a read error. The genes are TRBV4-2 and TRBJ2-5, with a weak D call TRBD1 (5 bases). This CDR3 region has 16 residues. The V gene's germline CDR1 is LGHNA and CDR2 YNFKEQ. CDR3 protein: CAGSQAPDIQGETQYF. In nucleotides, the CDR3 is TGTGCCGGCAGCCAAGCCCCGGACATCCAAGGGGAGACCCAGTACTTC.

The chain joins TRBV3-1 to TRBJ1-2; 7 nucleotides match TRBD1. V shed 0 bases, J shed 12 bases, and the junction held 7 bases outside the gene matches. CDR1 is LGHDT, CDR2 YNNKEL, per germline (reference sequence). This CDR3 is 13 amino acids long. In DNA, the CDR3 is TGTGCCAGCAGCCAAGAAAGACAGGGTACACACACCTTC. Translation gives CASSQERQGTHTF. Complete variable domain (other parts from reference TRBV3-1 and TRBJ1-2): DTAVSQTPKYLVTQMGNDKSIKCEQNLGHDTMYWYKQDSKKFLKIMFSYNNKELIINETVPNRFSPKSPDKAHLNLHINSLELGDSAVYFCASSQERQGTHTFGSGTRLTVV.

The rearrangement uses TRBV7-2 and TRBJ2-2; 7 bases agree with TRBD2. The CDR3 is made up of 16 amino acids. V dropped 5 bases and J dropped 2; count of bases not matched to a gene: 8. CDR1 is SGHTA, CDR2 FQGNSA, per germline. The chain's CDR3 is CASSTGGRKNTGELFF. The CDR3 coding sequence is TGTGCCAGCAGCACGGGGGGACGGAAAAACACCGGGGAGCTGTTTTTT.

The CDR3 DNA is TGCGCCAGCAGCCAAGATTTTACTAGCGGGGGCACAGATACGCAGTATTTT. Translated, it gives CASSQDFTSGGTDTQYF. The chain joins TRBV4-1 to TRBJ2-3; TRBD2 aligns across 10 bases. This CDR3 region has 17 residues. With V trimmed by 0 bases and J by 1 base, 4 bases remained unmatched. CDR1 is MGHRA, CDR2 YSYEKL, per germline.

The rearrangement joins TRBV12-3 or TRBV12-4 to TRBJ2-5; a weak D match, TRBD1 (5 bases). The CDR3 has 14 amino acids. Trimming pared 7 bases from V and 2 bases from J, leaving 14 bases between. The CDR3 sequence: CASTSVTAQETQYF. The DNA for the CDR3 is TGTGCCAGCACCTCGGTGACAGCGCAAGAGACCCAGTACTTC.

In its sample, this clonotype was seen many times. The rearrangement links TRBV12-3 or TRBV12-4 to TRBJ2-5; weak D call: TRBD2 (6 bases). The V end lost 5 bases, the J end lost 1 base, and 11 bases lay between the germline ends. The CDR3 is 14 residues long. CDR3 residues: CASSARDFQETQYF. CDR3 DNA sequence: TGTGCCAGCAGTGCCCGGGACTTCCAAGAGACCCAGTACTTC.

This clonotype was seen only a few times. This chain uses TRBV7-2 with TRBJ2-7; D gene ambiguous. Germline V lookup: CDR1 SGHTA, CDR2 FQGNSA. V lost 8 bases and J lost 6, with 20 bases in between. The CDR3 is 14 amino acids. The DNA of the CDR3 is TGTGCCAGCCAAGGTGGAACCCGGGTAAGCGAGCAGTACTTC. Protein: CASQGGTRVSEQYF.

The chain uses TRBV2 and TRBJ2-7; perhaps D is TRBD1 or TRBD2 (5 bases each). The CDR3 consists of 15 residues. V gave up 2 bases and J gave up 2 bases, with 13 bases separating them. Germline V gives CDR1 SNHLY, CDR2 FYNNEI. As DNA, the CDR3 is TGTGCCAGCAGTGAATCGGGTCCGGGGCCCTACGAGCAGTACTTC. Translating it yields CASSESGPGPYEQYF.

A note on this clonotype: This may be a read error, as it is one base from a much larger clone. J is TRBJ2-5 and V is TRBV29-1; D ambiguous. CDR1 SQVTM and CDR2 ANQGSEA come from the germline V gene. The CDR3 spans 13 residues. CDR3 amino acids: CNVLNTLGGTQYF. In DNA form, the CDR3 reads TGCAACGTCCTGAACACCTTGGGCGGCACCCAGTACTTC.

Regarding this clonotype: A clone one base away is much larger, so this may be a read error. This rearrangement joins TRBV9 to TRBJ2-6, with D tentatively TRBD1 or TRBD2 (5 bases each). Germline V gene sequence: CDR1 SGDLS, CDR2 YYNGEE. The CDR3 runs to 15 residues. The CDR3 loop reads CASSVSGFGANVRTF. The CDR3, as DNA: TGTGCCAGCAGCGTCTCGGGTTTCGGGGCCAACGTCCGGACTTTC.

The chain employs TRBV7-2 and TRBJ2-7; TRBD2 is a possible D gene (6 bases). CDR3 size: 16 residues. The V end was cut by 1 base, the J end by 0 bases, with 13 bases between. CDR1 is SGHTA and CDR2 is FQGNSA in the germline V gene. The CDR3 coding sequence is TGTGCCAGCAGCTTAGGGGCGGGACTGGCCTCCTACGAGCAGTACTTC. Its protein product is CASSLGAGLASYEQYF.

This clonotype has only a few counts. The V gene is TRBV7-2, the J gene TRBJ1-2; D may be TRBD1 (6 bases). This CDR3 has 14 amino acids. V lost 4 bases to trimming and J lost 4 bases, with 13 bases between them. Germline lookup yields CDR1 SGHTA and CDR2 FQGNSA. The CDR3 bases are TGTGCCAGCAGCTCCCTCTGGGACACCTATGGCTACACCTTC. Amino acid sequence: CASSSLWDTYGYTF. The complete variable domain, with remaining parts taken from reference TRBV7-2 and TRBJ1-2, reads GAGVSQSPSNKVTEKGKDVELRCDPISGHTALYWYRQSLGQGLEFLIYFQGNSAPDKSGLPSDRFSAERTGGSVSTLTIQRTQQEDSAVYLCASSSLWDTYGYTFGSGTRLTVV.

V is TRBV5-1 and J is TRBJ1-1; D may be TRBD1 (5 bases). The CDR3 length is 14 residues. Germline CDR1 is SGHRS and CDR2 is YFSETQ. Trimming left V 4 bases short and J 0 bases short, with 10 bases between. The CDR3 region is CASSEFRVNTEAFF. The CDR3 DNA follows: TGCGCCAGCAGCGAGTTCAGGGTGAACACTGAAGCTTTCTTT.

This clonotype was seen a few times. The chain combines TRBV15 with TRBJ2-5; no clear D. Germline assignment: CDR1 LNHNV and CDR2 YYDKDF (reference sequence). V was shortened by 0 bases and J by 5 bases, with 10 bases between the two germline ends. This CDR3 has 14 amino acids. The CDR3 DNA is TGTGCCACCAGCAGAGACCCCGATGAGGAGACCCAGTACTTC. It codes for CATSRDPDEETQYF.

The rearrangement joins TRBV18 to TRBJ2-5, with D perhaps given as TRBD1 or TRBD2 (5 bases each). Looked up from germline, CDR1 is KGHSH and CDR2 is LQKENI. V was trimmed by 5 bases and J by 4 bases, leaving 14 bases between them. The CDR3 length is 14 residues. CDR3 DNA sequence: TGTGCCAGCTCAGCCACGGTTGGGGGAGAGACCCAGTACTTC. This encodes CASSATVGGETQYF. Drawing the rest from reference TRBV18 and TRBJ2-5, the complete variable domain is NAGVMQNPRHLVRRRGQEARLRCSPMKGHSHVYWYRQLPEEGLKFMVYLQKENIIDESGMPKERFSAEFPKEGPSILRIQQVVRGDSAAYFCASSATVGGETQYFGPGTRLLVL.

The gene calls are TRBV7-6 and TRBJ2-1, with D perhaps matching TRBD1 or TRBD2 (6 bases each). In germline, CDR1 is SGHVS, CDR2 FNYEAQ. V lost 4 bases and J lost 6, with 28 bases in between. The CDR3 has 19 amino acids. CDR3: CASSSTPTQGTLGPNEQFF. The CDR3, as DNA: TGTGCCAGCAGCTCGACGCCGACCCAGGGGACTCTGGGCCCCAATGAGCAGTTCTTC.

The chain is built from TRBV20-1 and TRBJ2-7; 7 positions agree with TRBD2. CDR1 and CDR2 (germline): DFQATT, SNEGSKA (reference sequence). The J segment lost 6 bases and the V segment lost 0 bases, leaving 8 bases of the junction unmatched. CDR3 length: 14 amino acids. For the CDR3, the DNA is TGCAGTGCTAGAGACCCCCGGGGGGTCGGCGAGCAGTACTTC. Amino acids: CSARDPRGVGEQYF.